Listed here are 23 T cell receptor beta chains from one sample, sequenced in a study of T cell responses to AZD1222 COVID-19 vaccine. The table came from immunoSEQ multiplex PCR; TCRdb's copy has only in-frame clones and leaves some out. Of approximately 50,000 clones listed, 86% were seen once; the top ten hold about 7%. Specimen: peripheral blood, collected 28 days after the second AZD1222 dose. The receptors here all came from an adult who received the AZD1222 COVID-19 vaccine.

This clone was counted only a few times. The chain links TRBV5-4 to TRBJ2-3; D gene ambiguous. The CDR3 loop spans 12 amino acids. V lost 0 bases and J 3 bases, leaving 2 bases between the germline ends. Germline loops: CDR1 SGHNT, CDR2 YYREEE (reference sequence). The CDR3 coding sequence is TGTGCCAGCAGCTTGGTAACAGATACGCAGTATTTT. Protein sequence: CASSLVTDTQYF.

CDR3 coding DNA: TGTGCCAGTAGTATAGTCAGGGAGGGTCAGCCCCAGCATTTT. Its translation: CASSIVREGQPQHF. This chain joins TRBV19 and TRBJ1-5; a weak D match, TRBD1 (5 bases). Germline V CDR1 and CDR2: LNHDA, SQIVND (reference sequence). The CDR3 extends over 14 amino acids. Trimming stripped 1 base from V and 6 bases from J, with 10 bases between.

V usage is TRBV3-1 (or the pseudogene TRBV3-2) and J usage is TRBJ1-5; D uncertain. The germline CDR1 and CDR2 sequences are LGHDT and YNNKEL (reference sequence). This CDR3 spans 14 amino acids. The ends were cut back, 2 bases at V and 0 bases at J, with 5 bases in the middle. CDR3 region: CASSQLYSNQPQHF. CDR3 nucleotide sequence: TGTGCCAGCAGCCAACTGTATAGCAATCAGCCCCAGCATTTT.

CDR3 protein: CASSPGDRGFYGYTF. The DNA for the CDR3 is TGCGCCAGCAGCCCGGGGGACAGGGGTTTCTATGGCTACACCTTC. V and J are TRBV5-1 and TRBJ1-2; 10 nucleotides line up with TRBD1. CDR3 size: 15 residues. CDR1 and CDR2 (germline): SGHRS, YFSETQ. V lost 4 bases and J lost 4; bases outside the gene matches: 7. Full variable domain (outside the CDR3, taken from reference TRBV5-1 and TRBJ1-2): KAGVTQTPRYLIKTRGQQVTLSCSPISGHRSVSWYQQTPGQGLQFLFEYFSETQRNKGNFPGRFSGRQFSNSRSEMNVSTLELGDSALYLCASSPGDRGFYGYTFGSGTRLTVV.

This clone was counted a single time. The chain is built from TRBV7-2 and TRBJ2-2; TRBD2 aligns across 7 bases. With V trimmed by 3 bases and J by 5 bases, 9 bases remained unmatched. Germline-derived CDR1 and CDR2 are SGHTA and FQGNSA. The CDR3 runs 16 residues. Written as DNA, the CDR3 is TGTGCCAGCAGCTTTCACTCGGGGGGACTGACCGGGGAGCTGTTTTTT. It codes for CASSFHSGGLTGELFF.

V gene TRBV7-9 combines with J gene TRBJ2-5; no definite D call. V was clipped by 5 bases and J by 4 bases, with 17 bases between them. CDR3 length: 15 amino acids. CDR1 is SEHNR, CDR2 FQNEAQ, per germline (reference sequence). In DNA, the CDR3 is TGTGCCAGCAGCCCTGAGTTCCTCGGCCGAGAGACCCAGTACTTC. Amino acids: CASSPEFLGRETQYF.

The rearrangement links TRBV5-1 to TRBJ2-3, with a weak D call TRBD1 (6 bases). Germline values: CDR1 SGHRS, CDR2 YFSETQ. This CDR3 comprises 14 residues. Trimming removed 0 bases at V and 8 bases at J, with 13 bases between. As DNA, the CDR3 is TGCGCCAGCAGCTTGGACAGGGCACAGGGTACGCAGTATTTT. Its protein product is CASSLDRAQGTQYF.

The V call is TRBV11-3, the J call TRBJ2-1; 8 nucleotides agree with TRBD2. After removal of 5 bases from V and 10 bases from J, the junction contained 7 bases not matched to a gene. Germline V gives CDR1 SGHNT, CDR2 YENEEA. The CDR3 runs to 13 residues. The CDR3 DNA sequence: TGTGCCAGCAGCGTCATAGCGGGGTTAGAGCAGTTCTTC. This gives the protein CASSVIAGLEQFF.

The sample holds one count of this clone. J is TRBJ1-5 and V is TRBV27; perhaps TRBD1 as D (6 bases). The V end lost 4 bases, the J end lost 3 bases, and 13 bases lay between the germline ends. CDR1 and CDR2 (germline): MNHEY, SMNVEV (reference sequence). This CDR3 has 15 amino acids. The DNA of the CDR3 is TGTGCCAGCAGTTCGCAGGGGAACACCAATCAGCCCCAGCATTTT. Residues: CASSSQGNTNQPQHF.

The rearrangement links TRBV7-2 to TRBJ1-4, with 11 bases fitting TRBD1. This CDR3 has 13 amino acids. Germline-derived CDR1 and CDR2 are SGHTA and FQGNSA. V was clipped by 8 bases and J by 5 bases; unmatched bases: 1. The DNA of the CDR3 is TGTGCCAGCGGGACAGGGGGAAATGAAAAACTGTTTTTT. Encoded protein: CASGTGGNEKLFF.

V and J are TRBV14 and TRBJ1-2, with D hard to call. V gave up 4 bases and J gave up 4 bases, with 7 bases separating them. This CDR3 has 12 residues. Germline lookup yields CDR1 SGHDN and CDR2 FVKESK. CDR3 region: CASSPGRYGYTF. Written as DNA, the CDR3 is TGTGCCAGCAGCCCCGGCCGCTATGGCTACACCTTC.

This chain joins TRBV7-8 and TRBJ1-3; no clear D. V was trimmed by 1 base and J by 0 bases, leaving 10 bases between them. The germline V gene has CDR1 SGHVS and CDR2 FQNEAQ. The CDR3 has 16 amino acids. For the CDR3, the DNA is TGTGCCAGCAGCTTAGGGGCGGCTGACTCTGGAAACACCATATATTTT. Protein product: CASSLGAADSGNTIYF.

V gene TRBV24-1 combines with J gene TRBJ2-7, with D tentatively TRBD2 (6 bases). Germline CDR1 and CDR2: KGHDR and SFDVKD. The CDR3 covers 13 residues. Trimming pared 7 bases from V and 6 bases from J, leaving 15 bases between. CDR3 protein: CATSPRGIAEQYF. Written as DNA, the CDR3 is TGTGCCACCAGCCCCCGGGGGATAGCCGAGCAGTACTTC.

This clone was counted a single time. Different DNA sequences within this sample yield the same CDR3. The genes are TRBV28 and TRBJ1-6; the D is unclear. The V gene's germline CDR1 is MDHEN and CDR2 SYDVKM. The CDR3 length is 12 residues. Trimming stripped 2 bases from V and 7 bases from J, with 3 bases between. The CDR3 DNA reads as TGTGCCAGCAGTTTAAAGAATTCACCCCTCCACTTT. It is translated as CASSLKNSPLHF.

The sample holds a few counts of this clone. The chain combines TRBV19 with TRBJ2-1, with 7 bases identical to TRBD2. CDR1 is LNHDA and CDR2 is SQIVND in the germline V gene (reference sequence). V shed 7 bases and J 8 bases; nucleotides not matched to a gene: 14. The CDR3 runs to 15 residues. This chain's CDR3 is CASTPGLGFFDEQFF. In DNA form, the CDR3 reads TGTGCCAGTACCCCAGGACTAGGGTTTTTTGATGAGCAGTTCTTC.

The V gene is TRBV11-3, the J gene TRBJ2-7; 8 bases are shared with TRBD2. CDR1 SGHNT and CDR2 YENEEA come from the germline V gene. V gave up 5 bases and J gave up 6 bases; unmatched junction bases: 6. This CDR3 has 13 amino acids. The CDR3 reads CASSPGGGPEQYF. The CDR3 DNA reads as TGTGCCAGCAGCCCAGGCGGGGGGCCCGAGCAGTACTTC. Using reference TRBV11-3 and TRBJ2-7 for the parts outside the CDR3, the full variable domain is EAGVVQSPRYKIIEKKQPVAFWCNPISGHNTLYWYLQNLGQGPELLIRYENEEAVDDSQLPKDRFSAERLKGVDSTLKIQPAELGDSAVYLCASSPGGGPEQYFGPGTRLTVT.

This chain uses TRBV18 with TRBJ2-7; D unclear. V gave up 3 bases and J gave up 0 bases, with 9 bases separating them. Germline V lookup: CDR1 KGHSH, CDR2 LQKENI. The CDR3 covers 14 residues. The CDR3 DNA sequence: TGTGCCAGCTCACCCGCTTCAAGCTCCTACGAGCAGTACTTC. It encodes CASSPASSSYEQYF.

The chain combines TRBV5-1 with TRBJ2-1; weak D call: TRBD2 (5 bases). V gave up 0 bases and J gave up 5 bases, with 6 bases separating them. This CDR3 is built from 13 residues. Germline CDR1 and CDR2: SGHRS and YFSETQ. The CDR3, as DNA: TGCGCCAGCAGCTTGGCGGGAAACAATGAGCAGTTCTTC. Residues: CASSLAGNNEQFF. The variable domain in full, with the rest retrieved from reference TRBV5-1 and TRBJ2-1, is KAGVTQTPRYLIKTRGQQVTLSCSPISGHRSVSWYQQTPGQGLQFLFEYFSETQRNKGNFPGRFSGRQFSNSRSEMNVSTLELGDSALYLCASSLAGNNEQFFGPGTRLTVL.

The chain is built from TRBV11-2 and TRBJ1-3, with TRBD1 as a possible D gene (5 bases). V was cut by 7 bases and J by 0 bases, with 13 bases left in between. CDR3 length: 15 amino acids. Germline CDR1 SGHAT, CDR2 FQNNGV. Here the CDR3 DNA reads TGTGCCAGCACCCCCGGGGCAGCCTCTGGAAACACCATATATTTT. Translating gives CASTPGAASGNTIYF.

V gene TRBV6-6 combines with J gene TRBJ2-1; perhaps TRBD2 as D (5 bases). The CDR3 has 14 amino acids. Germline CDR1 and CDR2: MNHNY and SVGAGI (reference sequence). V shed 5 bases and J shed 6 bases, with 14 bases lying between them. The CDR3 region has the DNA TGTGCCAGCAGTAACCGGCTAGCCTCCAATGAGCAGTTCTTC. This encodes CASSNRLASNEQFF.

The V and J genes are TRBV19 and TRBJ1-5; no reliable D call. CDR1 is LNHDA and CDR2 is SQIVND in the germline V gene (reference sequence). This CDR3 is 15 amino acids long. Trimming stripped 6 bases from V and 5 bases from J, with 17 bases between. This CDR3 is CASRSGPLGYQPQHF. DNA of the CDR3: TGTGCCAGTAGGTCCGGCCCTTTAGGGTATCAGCCCCAGCATTTT.

The CDR3 DNA reads as TGTGCCAGCAGCCCGGGACCTTATGGCTACACCTTC. It specifies CASSPGPYGYTF. The chain joins TRBV7-2 to TRBJ1-2, with D possibly being TRBD1 (5 bases). V dropped 5 bases and J dropped 5 bases, with 9 bases sitting between them. CDR3 size: 12 residues. Per the germline V gene, CDR1 is SGHTA and CDR2 is FQGNSA.

A few counts support this clone. CDR3 nucleotide sequence: TGTGCCAGCAGTTGGGCTAACGGCGAGCAGTACTTC. Protein: CASSWANGEQYF. The V gene is TRBV6-5, the J gene TRBJ2-7; no definite D call. Germline CDR1 is MNHEY and CDR2 is SVGAGI. The V end was cut by 4 bases, the J end by 6 bases, with 10 bases between. There are 12 residues in the CDR3.